This record looks at one TCR beta chain sequence and its context. The antigen is undetermined. TCRdb used MiXCR to reprocess the 5' RACE reads, holding one entry per CDR3 protein. This table has around 450,000 distinct CDR3 sequences, 26% appearing once. These data belong to a study of CD8 T cells in ankylosing spondylitis. V was clipped by 0 bases and J by 5 bases; unmatched bases: 6. CDR3 length: 16 residues. Looked up from germline, CDR1 is SGHDT and CDR2 is YYEEEE. Findings and caveats of the study: A motif in TCR beta, a set of about eight highly homologous variants, appeared characteristic of ankylosing spondylitis blood.

Source material: blood, either unsorted or a sorted T cell fraction (not recorded which). The clonotype was recovered from a male donor with ankylosing spondylitis. The chain links TRBV5-6 to TRBJ2-2, with 8 nucleotides matching TRBD1. CDR3 sequence reads: CASSLAGRGRTGELFF. CDR3 sequence (DNA): TGTGCCAGCAGCTTGGCAGGCAGGGGGCGAACCGGGGAGCTGTTTTTT.